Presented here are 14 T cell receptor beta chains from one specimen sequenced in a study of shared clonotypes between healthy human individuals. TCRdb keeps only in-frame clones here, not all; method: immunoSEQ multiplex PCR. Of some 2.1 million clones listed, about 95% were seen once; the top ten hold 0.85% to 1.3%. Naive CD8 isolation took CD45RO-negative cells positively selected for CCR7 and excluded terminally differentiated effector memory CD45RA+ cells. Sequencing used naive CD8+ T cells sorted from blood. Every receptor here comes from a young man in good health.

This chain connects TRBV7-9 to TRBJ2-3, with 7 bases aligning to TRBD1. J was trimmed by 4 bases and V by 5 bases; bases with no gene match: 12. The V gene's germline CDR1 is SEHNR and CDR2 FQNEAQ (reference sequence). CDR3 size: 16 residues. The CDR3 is CASSAPGGGGADTQYF. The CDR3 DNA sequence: TGTGCCAGCAGCGCACCAGGGGGTGGGGGCGCAGATACGCAGTATTTT.

The DNA of the CDR3 is TGTGCCAGCAGCTCCAGGGGGTCGCACACTGAAGCTTTCTTT. Translation gives CASSSRGSHTEAFF. The J gene is TRBJ1-1, the V gene TRBV28, with TRBD1 identical over 7 bases. The ends lost 6 bases at V and 3 bases at J; junction bases unmatched: 7. Germline lookup yields CDR1 MDHEN and CDR2 SYDVKM. The CDR3 extends over 14 amino acids.

The CDR3 region has the DNA TGTGCCAGCAGCAAAGCCCCGGGACAGGGGCCGGACTTACATATTTACAATGAGCAGTTCTTC. Translated, it gives CASSKAPGQGPDLHIYNEQFF. This chain links TRBV21-1 with TRBJ2-1; the DNA was not used to check the table's D call, TRBD1. TRBV21-1 is termed a pseudogene. This CDR3 has 21 amino acids.

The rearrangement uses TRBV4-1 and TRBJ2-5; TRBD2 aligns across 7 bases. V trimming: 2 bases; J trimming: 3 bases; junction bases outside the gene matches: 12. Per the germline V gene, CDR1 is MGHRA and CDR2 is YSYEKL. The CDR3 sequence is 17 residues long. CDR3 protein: CASSQSPLGAGEETQYF. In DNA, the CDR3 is TGCGCCAGCAGCCAATCCCCCTTGGGCGCGGGGGAAGAGACCCAGTACTTC.

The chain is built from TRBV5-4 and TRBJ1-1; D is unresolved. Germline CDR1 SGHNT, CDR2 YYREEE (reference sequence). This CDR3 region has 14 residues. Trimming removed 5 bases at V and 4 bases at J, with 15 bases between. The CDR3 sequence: CASSLEVGSTEAFF. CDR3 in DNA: TGTGCCAGCAGTCTCGAGGTGGGGAGCACTGAAGCTTTCTTT.

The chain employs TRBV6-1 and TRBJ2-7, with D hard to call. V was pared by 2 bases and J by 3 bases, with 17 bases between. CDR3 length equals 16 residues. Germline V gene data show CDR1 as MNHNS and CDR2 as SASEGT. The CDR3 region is CASSELADLKYYEQYF. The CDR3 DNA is TGTGCCAGCAGTGAACTGGCAGACCTTAAGTACTACGAGCAGTACTTC.

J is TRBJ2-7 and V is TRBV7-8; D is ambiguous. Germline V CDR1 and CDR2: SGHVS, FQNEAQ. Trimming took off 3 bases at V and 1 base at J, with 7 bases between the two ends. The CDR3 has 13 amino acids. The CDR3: CASSFEYSYEQYF. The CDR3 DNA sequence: TGTGCCAGCAGCTTCGAGTATTCCTACGAGCAGTACTTC. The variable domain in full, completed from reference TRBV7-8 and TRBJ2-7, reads GAGVSQSPRYKVAKRGQDVALRCDPISGHVSLFWYQQALGQGPEFLTYFQNEAQLDKSGLPSDRFFAERPEGSVSTLKIQRTQQEDSAVYLCASSFEYSYEQYFGPGTRLTVT.

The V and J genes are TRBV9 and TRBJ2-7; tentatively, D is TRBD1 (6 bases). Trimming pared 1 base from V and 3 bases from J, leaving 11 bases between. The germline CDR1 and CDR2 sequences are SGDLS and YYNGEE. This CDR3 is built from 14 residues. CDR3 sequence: CASSVTGLNYEQYF. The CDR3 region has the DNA TGTGCCAGCAGCGTAACAGGGTTAAACTACGAGCAGTACTTC.

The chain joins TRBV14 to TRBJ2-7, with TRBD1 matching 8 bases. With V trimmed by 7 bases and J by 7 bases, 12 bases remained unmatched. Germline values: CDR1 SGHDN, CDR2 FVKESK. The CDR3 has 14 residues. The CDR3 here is CASTVDRESLEQYF. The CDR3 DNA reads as TGTGCCAGCACCGTGGACAGGGAATCTTTGGAGCAGTACTTC.

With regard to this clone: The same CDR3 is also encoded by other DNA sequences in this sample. CDR3 sequence reads: CASSLVGDGYTF. In DNA form, the CDR3 reads TGTGCCAGCAGCTTAGTGGGGGATGGCTACACCTTC. The chain uses TRBV7-9 and TRBJ1-2; D perhaps matches TRBD1 (5 bases). V was trimmed by 1 base and J by 6 bases, leaving 6 bases between them. Germline V gene sequence: CDR1 SEHNR, CDR2 FQNEAQ (reference sequence). This CDR3 has 12 residues.

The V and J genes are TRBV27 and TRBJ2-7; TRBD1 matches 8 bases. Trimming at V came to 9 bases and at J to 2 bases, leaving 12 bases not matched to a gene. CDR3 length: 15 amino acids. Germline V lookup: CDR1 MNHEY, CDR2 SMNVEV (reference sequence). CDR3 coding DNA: TGTGCCAGTTGGACAGGGCCTGTCGCCACCTACGAGCAGTACTTC. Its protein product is CASWTGPVATYEQYF.

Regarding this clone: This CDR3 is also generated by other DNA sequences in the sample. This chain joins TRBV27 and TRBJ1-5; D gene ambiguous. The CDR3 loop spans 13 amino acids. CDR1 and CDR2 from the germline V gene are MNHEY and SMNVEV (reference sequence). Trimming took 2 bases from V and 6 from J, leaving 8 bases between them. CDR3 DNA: TGTGCCAGCAGTTTAGGAGTAGGTCAGCCCCAGCATTTT. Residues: CASSLGVGQPQHF.

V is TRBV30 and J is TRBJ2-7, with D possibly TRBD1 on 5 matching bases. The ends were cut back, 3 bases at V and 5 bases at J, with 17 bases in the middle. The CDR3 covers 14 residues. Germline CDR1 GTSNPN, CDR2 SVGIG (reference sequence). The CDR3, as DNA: TGTGCCTGGAGCCCGCAAGGGGATTGGGACGAGCAGTACTTC. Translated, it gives CAWSPQGDWDEQYF.

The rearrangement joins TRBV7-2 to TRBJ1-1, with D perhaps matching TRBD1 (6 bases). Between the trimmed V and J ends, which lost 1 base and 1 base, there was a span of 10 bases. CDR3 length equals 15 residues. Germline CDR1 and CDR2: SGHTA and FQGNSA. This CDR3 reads CASSLGQTGNTEAFF. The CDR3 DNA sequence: TGTGCCAGCAGCTTAGGGCAGACAGGGAACACTGAAGCTTTCTTT.